A single sample gave rise to the 19 T cell receptor beta chains below, sequenced in a study of blood T cell repertoires in COVID-19. Sequencing was performed with immunoSEQ multiplex PCR; in TCRdb, only in-frame clones are kept and a portion is missing. Seen here are under 300,000 clones, around nine tenths observed once, and the top ten hold about 2.1%. The sample taken for sequencing was peripheral blood. These receptors were taken from a woman between 40 and 50 years old who had recovered from COVID-19.

The gene calls are TRBV20-1 and TRBJ1-2; TRBD1 matches 8 bases. Germline V gene sequence: CDR1 DFQATT, CDR2 SNEGSKA (reference sequence). The V and J ends lost 3 bases and 5 bases, in that order; junction bases with no gene match: 8. The CDR3 extends over 14 amino acids. CDR3 loop: CSASWQGALYGYTF. CDR3 DNA: TGCAGTGCTAGTTGGCAGGGGGCCCTTTATGGCTACACCTTC.

To note about this clone: Other DNA sequences within the sample encode an identical CDR3. The V gene is TRBV7-2, the J gene TRBJ2-5; 10 nucleotides match TRBD1. This CDR3 has 14 amino acids. Unmatched junction bases numbered 4, after V lost 6 bases and J lost 3 bases. Germline V lookup: CDR1 SGHTA, CDR2 FQGNSA. In DNA form, the CDR3 reads TGTGCCAGCAGTCGGGACAGGGGAGAAGAGACCCAGTACTTC. It codes for CASSRDRGEETQYF.

V usage is TRBV18 and J usage is TRBJ2-5, with 10 nucleotides matching TRBD1. This CDR3 has 16 amino acids. Germline CDR1 reads KGHSH; CDR2 reads LQKENI. The J segment lost 5 bases and the V segment lost 5 bases, leaving 11 bases of the junction unmatched. The CDR3 DNA is TGTGCCAGCTCAGTTCTGAGACAGGGGGCTGGGGAGACCCAGTACTTC. This gives the protein CASSVLRQGAGETQYF. The full variable domain, completed using reference TRBV18 and TRBJ2-5, is NAGVMQNPRHLVRRRGQEARLRCSPMKGHSHVYWYRQLPEEGLKFMVYLQKENIIDESGMPKERFSAEFPKEGPSILRIQQVVRGDSAAYFCASSVLRQGAGETQYFGPGTRLLVL.

This clone was counted once. The chain joins TRBV5-5 to TRBJ1-3; TRBD1 aligns across 7 bases. The V gene end was trimmed by 4 bases and the J gene end by 2 bases; junction bases not matched to a gene: 3. Germline V lookup: CDR1 SGHKS, CDR2 YYEKEE (reference sequence). CDR3 length: 14 residues. CDR3 residues: CASSIGGAGNTIYF. The CDR3 coding sequence is TGTGCCAGCAGCATAGGGGGCGCTGGAAACACCATATATTTT.

V usage is TRBV6-5 and J usage is TRBJ1-2, with D possibly being TRBD1 (6 bases). With 5 bases removed from V and 8 bases from J, the gap between germline ends came to 18 bases. The CDR3 totals 14 residues. The germline V gene encodes CDR1 MNHEY and CDR2 SVGAGI. The CDR3 DNA reads TGTGCCAGCAGTCCGAGGACAGTCTATGGCGGCTACACCTTC. Protein: CASSPRTVYGGYTF.

The rearrangement links TRBV4-2 to TRBJ1-3; TRBD1 is a possible D gene (5 bases). With 0 bases removed from V and 0 bases from J, the gap between germline ends came to 9 bases. Germline lookup yields CDR1 LGHNA and CDR2 YNFKEQ. This CDR3 is built from 16 residues. The CDR3 loop is CASSQDRASSGNTIYF. In DNA form, the CDR3 reads TGTGCCAGCAGCCAAGACAGGGCCTCCTCTGGAAACACCATATATTTT.

This clone appeared a single time. V and J are TRBV18 and TRBJ2-7; 8 bases map to TRBD1. The CDR3 is 11 residues long. The trim removed 8 bases at V and 10 bases at J, leaving 7 bases unmatched. From germline, CDR1 is KGHSH and CDR2 LQKENI. The CDR3: CASAQGADQYF. CDR3 nucleotides: TGTGCCAGCGCCCAGGGGGCAGATCAGTACTTC.

CDR3 loop: CASSRLAGGPSTDTQYF. The CDR3 bases are TGTGCCAGCAGTCGACTAGCGGGGGGGCCAAGCACAGATACGCAGTATTTT. The genes are TRBV27 and TRBJ2-3; 14 bases are shared with TRBD2. V was pared by 5 bases and J by 0 bases, with 4 bases of the junction left unmatched. Germline CDR1 and CDR2: MNHEY and SMNVEV (reference sequence). The CDR3 covers 17 residues.

This chain uses TRBV7-2 with TRBJ2-7, with TRBD2 identical over 10 bases. CDR1 is SGHTA and CDR2 is FQGNSA in the germline V gene. The junction had 12 bases not matched to a gene; V was cut back by 5 bases and J by 5 bases. The CDR3 runs 16 residues. As DNA, the CDR3 is TGTGCCAGCAGCGGCGGGACTAGCGTCTTACGCCACGAGCAGTACTTC. It encodes CASSGGTSVLRHEQYF.

In the case of this clone: This same CDR3 is encoded by further DNA sequences in the sample. This chain uses TRBV6-5 with TRBJ2-7; TRBD2 aligns across 10 bases. Per germline, CDR1 MNHEY and CDR2 SVGAGI. V lost 6 bases to trimming and J lost 2 bases; unmatched junction nucleotides: 4. This CDR3 is built from 14 residues. CDR3 in amino acids: CASRRTSGTYEQYF. DNA of the CDR3: TGTGCCAGCAGAAGGACTAGCGGAACCTACGAGCAGTACTTC.

This chain uses TRBV29-1 with TRBJ2-2, with TRBD1 matching over 8 bases. V was pared by 4 bases and J by 1 base, with 8 bases of the junction left unmatched. This CDR3 spans 16 amino acids. Germline V gene sequence: CDR1 SQVTM, CDR2 ANQGSEA. This chain's CDR3 is CSVGWARGRNTGELFF. The CDR3 DNA reads as TGCAGCGTTGGGTGGGCCAGGGGGCGGAACACCGGGGAGCTGTTTTTT.

The CDR3 DNA is TGTGCCAGCAGCTTGGTCCCGGGTAACTATGGCTACACCTTC. It yields the protein CASSLVPGNYGYTF. The chain has TRBV5-4 and TRBJ1-2; D call uncertain. The CDR3 sequence is 14 residues long. The V gene lost 0 bases and the J gene lost 1 base, with 7 bases spanning the gap. CDR1 and CDR2 (germline): SGHNT, YYREEE (reference sequence). The full variable domain, rest sourced from reference TRBV5-4 and TRBJ1-2, is ETGVTQSPTHLIKTRGQQVTLRCSSQSGHNTVSWYQQALGQGPQFIFQYYREEENGRGNFPPRFSGLQFPNYSSELNVNALELDDSALYLCASSLVPGNYGYTFGSGTRLTVV.

The chain recombines TRBV28 with TRBJ1-3; 10 bases map to TRBD1. The CDR3 totals 15 residues. J lost 6 bases, V lost 5 bases, and 7 bases had no gene match. Germline V gene sequence: CDR1 MDHEN, CDR2 SYDVKM. For the CDR3, the DNA is TGTGCCAGCAGTCCTACCGGGACAGGGGAAAACACCATATATTTT. It specifies CASSPTGTGENTIYF.

The chain recombines TRBV12-5 with TRBJ2-2; 12 bases match TRBD2. Germline V gene lookup returns CDR1 LGHNT and CDR2 FRNRAP. V dropped 2 bases and J dropped 8; count of bases not matched to a gene: 6. This CDR3 comprises 16 residues. The CDR3 DNA reads TGTGCTAGTGGTTTGTACGCGACTAGCGGGAGTGGGGAGCTGTTTTTT. Amino acids: CASGLYATSGSGELFF.

The CDR3 region is CASSQDLMRGTNEQFF. The CDR3 DNA follows: TGCGCCAGCAGCCAAGATCTCATGCGGGGAACCAATGAGCAGTTCTTC. J is TRBJ2-1 and V is TRBV4-3; a weak D match, TRBD2 (6 bases). The V gene's germline CDR1 is LGHNA and CDR2 YSLEER. The CDR3 totals 16 residues. Trimming removed 0 bases at V and 6 bases at J, with 15 bases between.

The chain is built from TRBV19 and TRBJ2-7; weak D call: TRBD1 (5 bases). The germline gives CDR1 LNHDA, CDR2 SQIVND (reference sequence). The CDR3 runs to 15 residues. Deletions cut 4 bases from V and 6 bases from J, with 19 bases between. The DNA of the CDR3 is TGTGCCAGTAGTACAGGGATACCCGCCCCTTTCGAGCAGTACTTC. Translating gives CASSTGIPAPFEQYF. Variable domain in full (rest from reference TRBV19 and TRBJ2-7): DGGITQSPKYLFRKEGQNVTLSCEQNLNHDAMYWYRQDPGQGLRLIYYSQIVNDFQKGDIAEGYSVSREKKESFPLTVTSAQKNPTAFYLCASSTGIPAPFEQYFGPGTRLTVT.

This rearrangement joins TRBV28 to TRBJ1-2; D may be TRBD1 (5 bases). CDR1 and CDR2 (germline): MDHEN, SYDVKM. There are 13 residues in the CDR3. Deletions cut 4 bases from V and 7 bases from J, with 13 bases between. CDR3 region: CASSSPVGVGYTF. The CDR3 DNA reads as TGTGCCAGCAGTTCCCCGGTAGGGGTTGGCTACACCTTC.

This chain joins TRBV19 and TRBJ2-1; maybe TRBD2 (5 bases). The germline V gene encodes CDR1 LNHDA and CDR2 SQIVND (reference sequence). V was trimmed by 5 bases and J by 3 bases, leaving 14 bases between them. The CDR3 loop spans 15 amino acids. CDR3 bases: TGTGCCAGTAGTCCGGACTCTTTTCTCTACAATGAGCAGTTCTTC. Translating gives CASSPDSFLYNEQFF.

The chain couples TRBV3-1 (or the pseudogene TRBV3-2) to TRBJ1-1; D is unclear. The CDR3 loop spans 16 amino acids. The germline V gene encodes CDR1 LGHDT and CDR2 YNNKEL (reference sequence). V lost 4 bases, J lost 0 bases, and 15 bases lay in between. As DNA, the CDR3 is TGTGCCAGCAGCCCTCTCGGGTCCCCAATGAACACTGAAGCTTTCTTT. Translation: CASSPLGSPMNTEAFF.